A single sample gave rise to the 29 T cell receptor beta chains below, sequenced in a study of T cells in Graves' hyperthyroidism and ophthalmopathy. Amplification of TCR beta CDR3 regions was performed using RNA transcripts as template. TCR CDR3 regions were first amplified by RT-PCR with HTBI primers. One entry per CDR3 protein results from TCRdb running MiXCR on the multiplex PCR reads. The sample consists of a few hundred thousand distinct CDR3 sequences, more than 45% of them appearing once. The sample consisted of peripheral blood or thyroid tissue (not recorded which). The receptors originated from a young woman with Graves' hyperthyroidism.

V gene TRBV10-3 combines with J gene TRBJ1-4; D unresolved. Between the trimmed V and J ends, which lost 3 bases and 0 bases, there was a span of 8 bases. This CDR3 is 15 amino acids long. Per the germline V gene, CDR1 is ENHRY and CDR2 is SYGVKD. The CDR3, as DNA: TGTGCCATCAGTGATTCACATGCAACTAATGAAAAACTGTTTTTT. Amino acid sequence: CAISDSHATNEKLFF.

The CDR3 loop reads CSARLAGAWDNEAFF. The CDR3, as DNA: TGCAGTGCTAGATTAGCGGGAGCGTGGGACAATGAAGCTTTCTTT. This chain connects TRBV20-1 to TRBJ1-1, with a weak D call TRBD1 (6 bases). Germline CDR1 and CDR2: DFQATT and SNEGSKA (reference sequence). The CDR3 extends over 15 amino acids. Deletions cut 2 bases from V and 7 bases from J, with 20 bases between.

The chain links TRBV29-1 to TRBJ1-5; 10 nucleotides line up with TRBD1. CDR3 size: 12 residues. Germline CDR1 reads SQVTM; CDR2 reads ANQGSEA. J lost 11 bases, V lost 6 bases, and 7 bases had no gene match. Written as DNA, the CDR3 is TGCAGCGTCGACAGGGGGCAAGAGACCCAGCATTTT. Its protein is CSVDRGQETQHF.

The rearrangement joins TRBV7-3 to TRBJ2-7; TRBD1 or TRBD2 may be the D gene (5 bases each). Trimming stripped 5 bases from V and 7 bases from J, with 18 bases between. CDR1 and CDR2 (germline): SGHTA, FQGTGA. CDR3 length: 14 amino acids. This CDR3 is CASSQTGPDGEQYF. Here the CDR3 DNA reads TGTGCCAGCAGCCAAACGGGACCCGACGGGGAGCAGTACTTC.

This clonotype was seen repeatedly, ten times or more. This rearrangement joins TRBV7-9 to TRBJ1-1; D gene unclear. The CDR3 has 15 amino acids. V was cut by 5 bases and J by 5 bases, with 18 bases left in between. Germline CDR1 is SEHNR and CDR2 is FQNEAQ (reference sequence). The chain's CDR3 is CASSAMALEGTEAFF. The CDR3 nucleotides are TGTGCCAGCAGCGCAATGGCTTTGGAAGGTACTGAAGCTTTCTTT.

Remarks on this clonotype: Here the CDR3 omits its conserved ending phenylalanine or tryptophan, so a read error is the likely source. It is unclear where the CDR3 begins or ends on the DNA, so no DNA is shown, and the CDR3 is as TCRdb lists it. The chain is built from TRBV7-2 and TRBJ1-5. CDR1 is SGHTA, CDR2 FQGNSA, per germline. The CDR3 spans 10 amino acids, including both terminal residues. CDR3 protein: CASSSAGGHV.

This clonotype has at least ten counts. The CDR3 coding sequence is TGTGCCAGCAGTTTAGTCGGGGTAGTGAATTCACCCCTCCACTTT. It specifies CASSLVGVVNSPLHF. The rearrangement links TRBV28 to TRBJ1-6; D remains ambiguous. Germline loops: CDR1 MDHEN, CDR2 SYDVKM. Trimming took off 2 bases at V and 7 bases at J, with 12 bases between the two ends. The CDR3 is made up of 15 amino acids.

The rearrangement uses TRBV20-1 and TRBJ1-5, with D unclear. V shed 6 bases and J shed 0 bases, with 18 bases lying between them. The CDR3 runs 16 residues. Per germline, CDR1 DFQATT and CDR2 SNEGSKA (reference sequence). CDR3: CSASSIAGYSNQPQHF. The CDR3 nucleotides are TGCAGTGCCAGTAGTATTGCAGGTTATAGCAATCAGCCCCAGCATTTT.

There are many counts of this clonotype. V and J are TRBV10-3 and TRBJ2-1; no clear D gene. V lost 6 bases, J lost 4 bases, and 4 bases lay in between. The CDR3 totals 11 residues. Germline-derived CDR1 and CDR2 are ENHRY and SYGVKD. Here the CDR3 reads CAISQYNEQFF. The CDR3 nucleotides are TGTGCCATCAGCCAGTACAATGAGCAGTTCTTC.

This sequence joins TRBV2 and TRBJ1-5; no firm D call. Trimming took off 6 bases at V and 9 bases at J, with 15 bases between the two ends. Germline CDR1 and CDR2: SNHLY and FYNNEI. The CDR3 loop spans 13 amino acids. The CDR3 DNA sequence: TGTGCCAGCAGCTTGACGGTCTTCGGGCCCCAGCATTTT. Translation: CASSLTVFGPQHF.

This clonotype came up many times. The V gene is TRBV20-1, the J gene TRBJ2-2; the D is unclear. With 2 bases removed from V and 1 base from J, the gap between germline ends came to 5 bases. Germline loops: CDR1 DFQATT, CDR2 SNEGSKA (reference sequence). The CDR3 spans 13 residues. CDR3 protein: CSARTGNTGELFF. CDR3 nucleotides: TGCAGTGCTAGAACGGGGAACACCGGGGAGCTGTTTTTT.

Worth noting for this clonotype: The CDR3 does not close with the conserved phenylalanine or tryptophan, likely indicating a read error. The rearrangement links TRBV7-9 to TRBJ1-2; D is ambiguous. This CDR3 region has 14 residues. The V gene's germline CDR1 is SEHNR and CDR2 FQNEAQ (reference sequence). V lost 5 bases and J 4 bases, leaving 14 bases between the germline ends. The CDR3 sequence is CASSLLPTIYGYTL. The CDR3 region has the DNA TGTGCCAGCAGCCTCTTGCCAACCATCTATGGCTACACCCTC.

At least ten counts were recorded for this clonotype. The chain joins TRBV3-1 to TRBJ2-7, with D unclear. CDR1 is LGHDT, CDR2 YNNKEL, per germline (reference sequence). Trimming pared 4 bases from V and 5 bases from J, leaving 12 bases between. The CDR3 extends over 13 amino acids. CDR3 bases: TGTGCCAGCAGCCCAAATATGGGCGACGAGCAGTACTTC. The encoded protein is CASSPNMGDEQYF.

This clonotype was detected a few times. The chain combines TRBV7-2 with TRBJ1-5, with a weak D call TRBD1 (5 bases). CDR3 length: 17 amino acids. V dropped 0 bases and J dropped 1 base, with 13 bases sitting between them. Germline CDR1 reads SGHTA; CDR2 reads FQGNSA. The CDR3 spells CASSLARPGMSNQPQHF. The CDR3 nucleotides are TGTGCCAGCAGCTTAGCGCGGCCAGGGATGAGCAATCAGCCCCAGCATTTT. Full variable domain (rest looked up from reference TRBV7-2 and TRBJ1-5): GAGVSQSPSNKVTEKGKDVELRCDPISGHTALYWYRQSLGQGLEFLIYFQGNSAPDKSGLPSDRFSAERTGGSVSTLTIQRTQQEDSAVYLCASSLARPGMSNQPQHFGDGTRLSIL.

The V call is TRBV7-2, the J call TRBJ1-1; 10 nucleotides agree with TRBD1. The CDR3 runs to 14 residues. Looked up from germline, CDR1 is SGHTA and CDR2 is FQGNSA. The ends lost 7 bases at V and 4 bases at J; junction bases unmatched: 6. The CDR3 loop reads CASTRDRGTTEAFF. Written as DNA, the CDR3 is TGTGCCAGCACCCGGGACAGGGGCACCACTGAAGCTTTCTTT.

The chain links TRBV25-1 to TRBJ2-7, with a weak D call TRBD1 (7 bases). Trimming removed 3 bases from V and 5 bases from J, with 17 bases in between. Germline V lookup: CDR1 MGHDK, CDR2 SYGVNS. This CDR3 is 15 amino acids long. The CDR3: CASSDIRGVIHEQYF. CDR3 nucleotide sequence: TGTGCCAGCAGTGATATCAGGGGGGTAATCCACGAGCAGTACTTC.

This chain joins TRBV2 and TRBJ2-1; TRBD2 might be the D (6 bases). Germline CDR1 and CDR2: SNHLY and FYNNEI. This CDR3 comprises 11 residues. V was clipped by 5 bases and J by 9 bases, with 8 bases between them. DNA of the CDR3: TGTGCCAGCAGTACTAGCTTTGAGCAGTTCTTC. Protein sequence: CASSTSFEQFF.

The chain combines TRBV24-1 with TRBJ2-3; 10 nucleotides line up with TRBD2. CDR3 size: 15 residues. CDR1 and CDR2 (germline): KGHDR, SFDVKD. V dropped 9 bases and J dropped 2; count of bases not matched to a gene: 7. CDR3 nucleotide sequence: TGTGCCACCCGGAGAGGGACTAGCGACACAGATACGCAGTATTTT. Translation: CATRRGTSDTDTQYF.

In this sample, this clonotype turned up a few times. The rearrangement joins TRBV5-4 to TRBJ2-2; D possibly matches TRBD1 or TRBD2 (6 bases each). This CDR3 has 14 amino acids. V lost 10 bases and J 1 base, leaving 14 bases between the germline ends. Germline CDR1 and CDR2: SGHNT and YYREEE (reference sequence). The CDR3 DNA reads TGTGCCGCCGGGGGACATTTGAACACCGGGGAGCTGTTTTTT. Its translation is CAAGGHLNTGELFF.

Ten or more counts support this clonotype. The chain has TRBV2 and TRBJ1-5; D uncertain. Germline loops: CDR1 SNHLY, CDR2 FYNNEI. The germline V and J ends were trimmed by 3 bases and 4 bases, with 10 bases remaining between them. The CDR3 is 14 amino acids. For the CDR3, the DNA is TGTGCCAGCAGTGACCCCCTCAGGAATCAGCCCCAGCATTTT. Its protein product is CASSDPLRNQPQHF.

This clonotype was seen repeatedly, ten times or more. The CDR3, as DNA: TGTGCCAGCAGCTTGGACAGGCAAGACACCGGGGAGCTGTTTTTT. Encoded protein: CASSLDRQDTGELFF. V is TRBV5-4 and J is TRBJ2-2; TRBD1 is a possible D gene (5 bases). The CDR3 totals 15 residues. With 0 bases removed from V and 3 bases from J, the gap between germline ends came to 9 bases. Per germline, CDR1 SGHNT and CDR2 YYREEE (reference sequence).

This clonotype was counted only a few times. The chain couples TRBV29-1 to TRBJ2-6; D ambiguous. The germline CDR1 and CDR2 sequences are SQVTM and ANQGSEA. The V and J ends lost 5 bases and 4 bases respectively, with 6 bases between them. CDR3 length: 12 amino acids. CDR3 in DNA: TGCAGCGTTTCCGAAGGGGCCAACGTCCTGACTTTC. It yields the protein CSVSEGANVLTF.

Details on this clonotype: A much more abundant neighbour one base away suggests this may be a read error. The chain combines TRBV7-6 with TRBJ2-3; D is undetermined. This CDR3 has 14 residues. CDR1 SGHVS and CDR2 FNYEAQ come from the germline V gene. Trimming took 4 bases from V and 1 from J, leaving 9 bases between them. Written as DNA, the CDR3 is TGTGCCAGCAGCTCGGTGGACCGCACAGATACGCAGTATTTT. It codes for CASSSVDRTDTQYF.

The chain recombines TRBV20-1 with TRBJ2-7, with TRBD2 as a possible D gene (5 bases). Between the trimmed V and J ends, which lost 0 bases and 2 bases, there was a span of 11 bases. The CDR3 is made up of 14 amino acids. From germline, CDR1 is DFQATT and CDR2 SNEGSKA (reference sequence). The CDR3 region has the DNA TGCAGTGCTAGAGATCTTTGGGGAGCCTACGAGCAGTACTTC. As protein: CSARDLWGAYEQYF.

This clonotype was counted at least ten times. This chain uses TRBV20-1 with TRBJ2-7; a possible D gene is TRBD1 (6 bases). V was shortened by 6 bases and J by 6 bases, with 9 bases between the two germline ends. The CDR3 contains 10 residues. CDR1 DFQATT and CDR2 SNEGSKA come from the germline V gene (reference sequence). CDR3 nucleotides: TGCAGTGCCCAAGGGGGCGAGCAGTACTTC. Translated, it gives CSAQGGEQYF.

This clonotype was seen more than once but under ten times. The V call is TRBV29-1, the J call TRBJ2-5, with 11 positions matching TRBD2. The DNA end favors TRBJ2-1, so the J call may be wrong. Germline CDR1 and CDR2: SQVTM and ANQGSEA. The CDR3 has 14 amino acids. DNA for the CDR3: TGCAGCAGCAGACTAGCGGGGTCAGGAAATGAGCAGTTCTTC. Translating it yields CSSRLAGSGNEQFF.

The chain couples TRBV10-3 to TRBJ2-3; 8 nucleotides agree with TRBD2. V dropped 6 bases and J dropped 5; count of bases not matched to a gene: 10. Germline lookup yields CDR1 ENHRY and CDR2 SYGVKD. The CDR3 totals 15 residues. CDR3 in amino acids: CAISEREFIEDTQYF. DNA of the CDR3: TGTGCCATCAGCGAGCGGGAGTTTATTGAAGATACGCAGTATTTT.

The V gene is TRBV2, the J gene TRBJ2-2, with TRBD2 matching 7 bases. Germline CDR1 reads SNHLY; CDR2 reads FYNNEI. The CDR3 has 13 residues. Trimming took 8 bases from V and 5 from J; bases not matched to a gene: 5. The CDR3 DNA is TGTGCCAGCGGGAGGGCCGAAACCGGGGAGCTGTTTTTT. Its translation: CASGRAETGELFF.

J is TRBJ1-1 and V is TRBV7-9; D is undetermined. V was pared by 3 bases and J by 4 bases, with 12 bases between. Germline CDR1 SEHNR, CDR2 FQNEAQ (reference sequence). CDR3 length: 14 residues. CDR3 in amino acids: CASSFLRAGTEAFF. The DNA for the CDR3 is TGTGCCAGCAGCTTCCTTCGGGCGGGCACTGAAGCTTTCTTT.